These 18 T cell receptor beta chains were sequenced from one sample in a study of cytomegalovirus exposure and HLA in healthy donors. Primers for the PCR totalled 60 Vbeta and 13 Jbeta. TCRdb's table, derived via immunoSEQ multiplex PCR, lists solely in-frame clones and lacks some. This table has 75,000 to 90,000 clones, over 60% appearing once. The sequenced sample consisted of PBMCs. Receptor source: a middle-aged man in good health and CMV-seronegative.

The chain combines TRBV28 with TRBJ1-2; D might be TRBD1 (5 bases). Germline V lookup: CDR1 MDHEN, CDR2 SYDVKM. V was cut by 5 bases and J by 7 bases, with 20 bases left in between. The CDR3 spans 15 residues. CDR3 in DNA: TGTGCCAGCAGTATACCGGGCTCCCAAAGGGGTGGCTACACCTTC. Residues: CASSIPGSQRGGYTF.

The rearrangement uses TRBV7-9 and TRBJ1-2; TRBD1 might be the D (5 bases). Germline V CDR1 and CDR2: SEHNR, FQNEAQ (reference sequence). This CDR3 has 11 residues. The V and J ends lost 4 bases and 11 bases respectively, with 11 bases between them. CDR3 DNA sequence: TGTGCCAGCAGCTCTCAGTCAGGGTACACCTTC. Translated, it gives CASSSQSGYTF. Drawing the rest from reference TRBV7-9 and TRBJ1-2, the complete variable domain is DTGVSQNPRHKITKRGQNVTFRCDPISEHNRLYWYRQTLGQGPEFLTYFQNEAQLEKSRLLSDRFSAERPKGSFSTLEIQRTEQGDSAMYLCASSSQSGYTFGSGTRLTVV.

In DNA, the CDR3 is TGTGCCAGCAGCTTAGCAGGAAGCGGGCCCCAGCATTTT. Its protein product is CASSLAGSGPQHF. The genes are TRBV7-9 and TRBJ1-5; no clear D. Trimming removed 0 bases at V and 9 bases at J, with 9 bases between. This CDR3 comprises 13 residues. Looked up from germline, CDR1 is SEHNR and CDR2 is FQNEAQ (reference sequence).

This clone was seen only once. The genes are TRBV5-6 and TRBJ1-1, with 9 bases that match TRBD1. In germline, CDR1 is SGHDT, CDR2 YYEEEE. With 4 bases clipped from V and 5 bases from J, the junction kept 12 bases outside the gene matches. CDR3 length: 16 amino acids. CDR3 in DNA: TGTGCCAGCAGCCCAGTAGTGGGACAGGGATGGACTGAAGCTTTCTTT. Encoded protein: CASSPVVGQGWTEAFF.

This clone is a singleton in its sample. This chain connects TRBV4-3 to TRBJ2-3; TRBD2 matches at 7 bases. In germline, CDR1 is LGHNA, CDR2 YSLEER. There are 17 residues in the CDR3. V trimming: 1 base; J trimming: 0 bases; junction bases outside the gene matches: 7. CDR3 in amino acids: CASSQGVRAGSTDTQYF. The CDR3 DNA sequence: TGCGCCAGCAGCCAAGGGGTGAGAGCGGGGAGCACAGATACGCAGTATTTT.

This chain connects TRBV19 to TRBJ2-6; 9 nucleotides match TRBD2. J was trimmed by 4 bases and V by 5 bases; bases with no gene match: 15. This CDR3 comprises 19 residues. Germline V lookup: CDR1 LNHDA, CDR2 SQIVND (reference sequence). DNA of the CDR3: TGTGCCAGTAGTGCCTCCCCCCTAGCGGGAAGGTCAGGGGCCAACGTCCTGACTTTC. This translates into CASSASPLAGRSGANVLTF.

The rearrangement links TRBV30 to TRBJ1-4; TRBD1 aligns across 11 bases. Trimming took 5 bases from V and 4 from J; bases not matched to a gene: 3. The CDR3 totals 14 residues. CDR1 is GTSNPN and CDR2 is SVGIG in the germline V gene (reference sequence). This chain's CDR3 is CAWGQGAVNEKLFF. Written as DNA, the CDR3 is TGTGCCTGGGGACAGGGGGCCGTTAATGAAAAACTGTTTTTT.

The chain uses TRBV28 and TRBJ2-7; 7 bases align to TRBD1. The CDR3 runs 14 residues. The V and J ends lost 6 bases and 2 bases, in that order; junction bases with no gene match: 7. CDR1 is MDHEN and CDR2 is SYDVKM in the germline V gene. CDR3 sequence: CASRPGQIAYEQYF. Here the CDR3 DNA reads TGTGCCAGCAGGCCGGGACAGATAGCCTACGAGCAGTACTTC. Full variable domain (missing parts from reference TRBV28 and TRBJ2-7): DVKVTQSSRYLVKRTGEKVFLECVQDMDHENMFWYRQDPGLGLRLIYFSYDVKMKEKGDIPEGYSVSREKKERFSLILESASTNQTSMYLCASRPGQIAYEQYFGPGTRLTVT.

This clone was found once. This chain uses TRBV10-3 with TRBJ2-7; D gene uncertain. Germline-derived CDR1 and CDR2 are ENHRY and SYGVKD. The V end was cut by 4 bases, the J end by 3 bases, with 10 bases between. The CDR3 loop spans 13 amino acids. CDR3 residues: CAISVQNNYEQYF. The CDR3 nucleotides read TGTGCCATCAGTGTTCAAAACAACTACGAGCAGTACTTC.

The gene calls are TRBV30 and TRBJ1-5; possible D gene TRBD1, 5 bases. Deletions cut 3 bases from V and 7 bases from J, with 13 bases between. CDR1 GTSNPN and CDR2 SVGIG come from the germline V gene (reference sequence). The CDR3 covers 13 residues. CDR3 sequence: CAWSLGGGQPQHF. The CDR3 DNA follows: TGTGCCTGGAGCCTGGGGGGGGGACAGCCCCAGCATTTT.

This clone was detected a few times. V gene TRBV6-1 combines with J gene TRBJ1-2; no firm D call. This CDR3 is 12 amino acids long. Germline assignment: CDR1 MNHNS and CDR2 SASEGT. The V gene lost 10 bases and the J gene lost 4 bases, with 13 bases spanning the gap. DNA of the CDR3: TGTGCCACCCTCGGAGAGGCCTATGGCTACACCTTC. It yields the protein CATLGEAYGYTF.

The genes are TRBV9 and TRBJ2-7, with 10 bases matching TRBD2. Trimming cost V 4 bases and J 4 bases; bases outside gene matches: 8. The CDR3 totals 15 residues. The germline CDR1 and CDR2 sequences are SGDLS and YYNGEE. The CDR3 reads CASSPQAGGQYEQYF. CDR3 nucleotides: TGTGCCAGCAGCCCTCAAGCGGGAGGGCAGTACGAGCAGTACTTC. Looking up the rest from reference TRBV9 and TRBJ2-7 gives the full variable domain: DSGVTQTPKHLITATGQRVTLRCSPRSGDLSVYWYQQSLDQGLQFLIQYYNGEERAKGNILERFSAQQFPDLHSELNLSSLELGDSALYFCASSPQAGGQYEQYFGPGTRLTVT.

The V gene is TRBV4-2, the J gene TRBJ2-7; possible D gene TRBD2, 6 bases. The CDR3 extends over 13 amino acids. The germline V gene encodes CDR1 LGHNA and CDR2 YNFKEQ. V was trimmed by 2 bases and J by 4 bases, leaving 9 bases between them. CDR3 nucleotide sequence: TGTGCCAGCAGCCAACACGGGAGTTACGAGCAGTACTTC. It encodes CASSQHGSYEQYF.

Written as DNA, the CDR3 is TGTGCCAGCACCCAGGCAATCAGGGGGCGCGGAGAGACCCAGTACTTC. This encodes CASTQAIRGRGETQYF. V is TRBV11-2 and J is TRBJ2-5; TRBD1 matches at 8 bases. Looked up from germline, CDR1 is SGHAT and CDR2 is FQNNGV. CDR3 length: 16 residues. V dropped 7 bases and J dropped 4; count of bases not matched to a gene: 14.

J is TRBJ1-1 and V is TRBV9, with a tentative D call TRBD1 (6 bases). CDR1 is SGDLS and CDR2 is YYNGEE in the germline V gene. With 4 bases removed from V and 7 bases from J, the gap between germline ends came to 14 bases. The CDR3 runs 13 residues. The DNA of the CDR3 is TGTGCCAGCAGCACCTCGACAGGCGGTGAAGCTTTCTTT. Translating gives CASSTSTGGEAFF.

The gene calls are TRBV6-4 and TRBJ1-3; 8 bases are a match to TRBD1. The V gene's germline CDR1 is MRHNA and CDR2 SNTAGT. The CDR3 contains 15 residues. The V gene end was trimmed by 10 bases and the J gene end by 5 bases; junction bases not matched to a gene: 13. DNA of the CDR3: TGTGCCAACATCCGGGACAGGAGAATTCGAAACACCATATATTTT. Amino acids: CANIRDRRIRNTIYF.

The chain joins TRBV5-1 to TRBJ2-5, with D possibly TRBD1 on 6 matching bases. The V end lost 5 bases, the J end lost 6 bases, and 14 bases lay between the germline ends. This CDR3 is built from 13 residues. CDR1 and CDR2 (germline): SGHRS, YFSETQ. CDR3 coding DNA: TGCGCCAGCAGGGACCCAGGGACAAAGACCCAGTACTTC. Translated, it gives CASRDPGTKTQYF.

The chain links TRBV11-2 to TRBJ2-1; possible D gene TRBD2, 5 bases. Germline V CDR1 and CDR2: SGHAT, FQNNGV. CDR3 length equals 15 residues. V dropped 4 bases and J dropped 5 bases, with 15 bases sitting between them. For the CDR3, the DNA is TGTGCCAGCAGCTCAAGCGGACCCTTGGACAATGAGCAGTTCTTC. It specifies CASSSSGPLDNEQFF.